This T cell receptor (beta chain) derives from a study of early T cells in non-severe SARS-CoV-2 infection. The V end was cut by 7 bases, the J end by 2 bases, with 16 bases between. Germline lookup yields CDR1 SNHLY and CDR2 FYNNEI. The CDR3 spans 15 residues. Individual cDNA molecules carried attached unique molecular identifiers. TCRdb passed the 5' RACE reads through MiXCR, listing each CDR3 protein once. This table holds approximately 45,000 distinct CDR3 sequences, 7% to 7.5% found once. A few counts support this clonotype. This sequence originates from an adult who was a healthcare worker with PCR-confirmed SARS-CoV-2 infection or an uninfected control (not recorded which). The V call is TRBV2, the J call TRBJ2-3; either TRBD1 or TRBD2 may fit D (5 bases each). Material: whole blood. The CDR3 sequence: CASTSRDRTTDTQYF. For the CDR3, the DNA is TGTGCCAGCACCAGCCGGGACCGCACCACAGATACGCAGTATTTT.